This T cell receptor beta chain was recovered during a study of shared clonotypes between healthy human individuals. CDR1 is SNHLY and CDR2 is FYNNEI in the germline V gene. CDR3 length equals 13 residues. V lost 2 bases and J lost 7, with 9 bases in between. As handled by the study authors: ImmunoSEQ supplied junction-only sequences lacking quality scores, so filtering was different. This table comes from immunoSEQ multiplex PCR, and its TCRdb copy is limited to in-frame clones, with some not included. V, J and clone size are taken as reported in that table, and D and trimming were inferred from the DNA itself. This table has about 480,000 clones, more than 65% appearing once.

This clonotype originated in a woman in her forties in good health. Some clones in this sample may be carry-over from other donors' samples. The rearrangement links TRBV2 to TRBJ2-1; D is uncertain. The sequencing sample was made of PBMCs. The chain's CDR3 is CASSELSGNEQFF. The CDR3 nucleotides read TGTGCCAGCAGTGAATTGTCTGGTAATGAGCAGTTCTTC.